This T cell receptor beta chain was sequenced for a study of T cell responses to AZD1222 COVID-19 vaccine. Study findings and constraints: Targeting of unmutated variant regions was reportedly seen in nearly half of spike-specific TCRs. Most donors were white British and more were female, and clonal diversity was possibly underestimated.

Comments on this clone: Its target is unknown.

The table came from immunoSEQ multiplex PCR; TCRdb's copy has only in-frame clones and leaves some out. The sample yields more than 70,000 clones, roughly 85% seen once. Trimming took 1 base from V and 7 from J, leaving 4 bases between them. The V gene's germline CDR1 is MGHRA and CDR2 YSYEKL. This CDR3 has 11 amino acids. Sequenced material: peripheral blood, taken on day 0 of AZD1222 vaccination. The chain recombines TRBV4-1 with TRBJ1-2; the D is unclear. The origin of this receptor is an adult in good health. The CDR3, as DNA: TGCGCCAGCAGCCAAGGGGGTGGCTACACCTTC. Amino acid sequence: CASSQGGGYTF.